A single sample is the source of the 14 T cell receptor beta chains below, sequenced in a study of blood T cells in healthy people across ages. With a J-beta primer mix and a sample-barcoded 5' primer, a second PCR ran about 7 to 12 cycles. TCRdb redid the calling of the 5' RACE reads with MiXCR, one entry per CDR3 protein. The repertoire has roughly 1.7 million distinct CDR3 sequences, about 32% of them found once; the top ten carry approximately 10%. The sequenced material came from blood. Source of these receptors: a woman aged 25 to 39 in good health.

This chain connects TRBV5-1 to TRBJ2-1; D is unresolved. This CDR3 spans 12 amino acids. Trimming cost V 3 bases and J 6 bases, with 7 bases left between them. Germline assignment: CDR1 SGHRS and CDR2 YFSETQ. Here the CDR3 reads CASSSLTNEQFF. The CDR3 coding sequence is TGCGCCAGCAGCTCCCTCACCAATGAGCAGTTCTTC.

This chain joins TRBV5-8 and TRBJ1-5; no clear D. V shed 3 bases and J shed 15 bases, with 13 bases lying between them. Germline CDR1 reads SGHTS; CDR2 reads YDEGEE. CDR3 length equals 11 residues. In DNA, the CDR3 is TGTGCCAGCAGCTCCCTAGGACCGGGGCATTTT. This codes for CASSSLGPGHF.

This clonotype occurred a few times. This sequence joins TRBV6-5 and TRBJ1-1; D not resolved. The ends were cut back, 5 bases at V and 8 bases at J, with 9 bases in the middle. This CDR3 region has 11 residues. Germline loops: CDR1 MNHEY, CDR2 SVGAGI. CDR3 loop: CASSTRVEAFF. The DNA of the CDR3 is TGTGCCAGCAGTACGAGAGTCGAAGCTTTCTTT.

This clonotype was picked up a small number of times. CDR3 sequence: CASSPGRGQGSTEQYF. As DNA, the CDR3 is TGCGCCAGCAGCCCCGGGAGGGGACAGGGCTCGACCGAGCAGTACTTC. The rearrangement joins TRBV4-1 to TRBJ2-7; D is possibly TRBD1 (9 bases). With 4 bases removed from V and 6 bases from J, the gap between germline ends came to 22 bases. The CDR3 is made up of 16 amino acids. CDR1 is MGHRA, CDR2 YSYEKL, per germline.

In this sample, this clonotype is medium-sized. The V gene is TRBV12-3 or TRBV12-4, the J gene TRBJ1-2; D unresolved. V dropped 1 base and J dropped 8 bases, with 8 bases sitting between them. This CDR3 is built from 12 residues. CDR3 nucleotides: TGTGCCAGCAGTTTAGAAGGCGGAGGCTACACCTTC. As protein: CASSLEGGGYTF.

This clonotype occurred a few times. This chain uses TRBV20-1 with TRBJ2-7; 7 bases align to TRBD2. In germline, CDR1 is DFQATT, CDR2 SNEGSKA (reference sequence). Unmatched junction bases numbered 16, after V lost 5 bases and J lost 0 bases. The CDR3 totals 17 residues. The chain's CDR3 is CSAGGRAGLVRSYEQYF. CDR3 DNA: TGCAGTGCTGGAGGCCGCGCCGGACTAGTTCGCTCCTACGAGCAGTACTTC.

The chain has TRBV2 and TRBJ2-1, with 7 positions matching TRBD1. With V trimmed by 7 bases and J by 3 bases, 9 bases remained unmatched. Germline-derived CDR1 and CDR2 are SNHLY and FYNNEI. This CDR3 is built from 15 residues. The DNA of the CDR3 is TGTGCCAGCACCGAGGGGGCAGGGATCTACAATGAGCAGTTCTTC. Encoded protein: CASTEGAGIYNEQFF.

This chain uses TRBV5-1 with TRBJ1-2; D remains ambiguous. The germline gives CDR1 SGHRS, CDR2 YFSETQ. CDR3 length equals 16 residues. Trimming left V 3 bases short and J 1 base short, with 16 bases between. The CDR3 sequence: CASSYNGQKDNYGYTF. For the CDR3, the DNA is TGCGCCAGCAGCTACAATGGGCAGAAAGATAACTATGGCTACACCTTC.

J is TRBJ2-3 and V is TRBV20-1; D is possibly TRBD1 or TRBD2 (5 bases each). The CDR3 sequence is 13 residues long. The V end was cut by 0 bases, the J end by 8 bases, with 12 bases between. The germline V gene has CDR1 DFQATT and CDR2 SNEGSKA (reference sequence). CDR3 DNA: TGCAGTGCTAGAGATCTCGGGACGGCTACGCAGTATTTT. Translating gives CSARDLGTATQYF.

This clonotype occurred a few times. The CDR3 sequence is CASSSSGRGEETQYF. The CDR3 DNA follows: TGTGCCAGCAGCTCTAGCGGGAGGGGCGAAGAGACCCAGTACTTC. J is TRBJ2-5 and V is TRBV7-8; 12 bases are shared with TRBD2. Germline V gene data show CDR1 as SGHVS and CDR2 as FQNEAQ. Germline trimming cut 4 bases from V and 3 bases from J; bases unmatched to any gene: 3. The length of the CDR3 is 15 residues.

The rearrangement links TRBV7-9 to TRBJ2-7; no clear D gene. V was cut by 3 bases and J by 3 bases, with 12 bases left in between. Germline V lookup: CDR1 SEHNR, CDR2 FQNEAQ (reference sequence). This CDR3 has 14 amino acids. CDR3 sequence (DNA): TGTGCCAGCAGCTTCGTCCAGGACCACTACGAGCAGTACTTC. Translated: CASSFVQDHYEQYF.

The sample holds many counts of this clonotype. The CDR3 bases are TGCAGCGTCGATCTAGCGGGGGGAGGCACAGATACGCAGTATTTT. Translated, it gives CSVDLAGGGTDTQYF. The V gene is TRBV29-1, the J gene TRBJ2-3; 11 bases are shared with TRBD2. The CDR3 length is 15 residues. CDR1 SQVTM and CDR2 ANQGSEA come from the germline V gene. J was trimmed by 1 base and V by 6 bases; bases with no gene match: 6.

This clonotype was counted a few times. This chain connects TRBV3-1 to TRBJ2-1, with unresolved D. The germline gives CDR1 LGHDT, CDR2 YNNKEL (reference sequence). The CDR3 consists of 16 residues. Trimming took off 1 base at V and 6 bases at J, with 16 bases between the two ends. This CDR3 reads CASSQGRASDPNEQFF. The DNA of the CDR3 is TGTGCCAGCAGCCAAGGTCGGGCCTCCGATCCCAATGAGCAGTTCTTC.

This clonotype was seen only a few times. The V gene is TRBV27, the J gene TRBJ1-2, with 10 bases identical to TRBD1. Trimming cost V 5 bases and J 6 bases; bases outside gene matches: 12. CDR3 length: 16 amino acids. Germline loops: CDR1 MNHEY, CDR2 SMNVEV (reference sequence). The CDR3 DNA sequence: TGTGCCAGCAGTCACGGGACAGGGGAGTTTTTGGATGGCTACACCTTC. Translation: CASSHGTGEFLDGYTF.